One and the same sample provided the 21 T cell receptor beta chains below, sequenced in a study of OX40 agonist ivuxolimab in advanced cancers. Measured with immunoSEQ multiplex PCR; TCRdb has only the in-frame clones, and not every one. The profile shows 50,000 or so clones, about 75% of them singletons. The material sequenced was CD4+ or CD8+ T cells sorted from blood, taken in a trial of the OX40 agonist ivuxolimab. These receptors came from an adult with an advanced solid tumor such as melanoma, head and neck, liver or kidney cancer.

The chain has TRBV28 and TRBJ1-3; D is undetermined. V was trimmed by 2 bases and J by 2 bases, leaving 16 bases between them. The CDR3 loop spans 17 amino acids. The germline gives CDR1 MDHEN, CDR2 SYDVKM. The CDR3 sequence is CASSLEGWVSTGNTIYF. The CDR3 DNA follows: TGTGCCAGCAGTTTAGAAGGTTGGGTGTCAACTGGAAACACCATATATTTT.

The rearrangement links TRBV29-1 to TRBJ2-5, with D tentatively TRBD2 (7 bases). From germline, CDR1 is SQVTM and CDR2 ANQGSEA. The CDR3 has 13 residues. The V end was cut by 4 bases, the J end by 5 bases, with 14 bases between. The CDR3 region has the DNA TGCAGCGTTGTCTGGGGGGGGCGGGAGACCCAGTACTTC. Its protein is CSVVWGGRETQYF.

CDR3 in amino acids: CASSSLGENEQFF. The CDR3 DNA sequence: TGCGCCAGCAGTTCCTTGGGGGAGAATGAGCAGTTCTTC. The chain has TRBV10-2 and TRBJ2-1; D is possibly TRBD1 or TRBD2 (5 bases each). The length of the CDR3 is 13 residues. The V end was cut by 5 bases, the J end by 7 bases, with 12 bases between. Germline values: CDR1 WSHSY, CDR2 SAAADI.

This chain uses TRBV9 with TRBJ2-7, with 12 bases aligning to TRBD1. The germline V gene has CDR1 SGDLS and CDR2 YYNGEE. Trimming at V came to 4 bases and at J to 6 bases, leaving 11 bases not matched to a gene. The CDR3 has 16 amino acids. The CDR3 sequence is CASSPSRGQGASEQYF. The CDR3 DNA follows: TGTGCCAGCAGCCCGTCCAGGGGACAGGGGGCGAGCGAGCAGTACTTC.

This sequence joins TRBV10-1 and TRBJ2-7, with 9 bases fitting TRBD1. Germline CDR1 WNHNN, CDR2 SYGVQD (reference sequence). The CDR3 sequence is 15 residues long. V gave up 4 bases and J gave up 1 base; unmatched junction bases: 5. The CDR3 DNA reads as TGCGCCAGCAGTGCCAGGACAGGGGAATCCTACGAGCAGTACTTC. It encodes CASSARTGESYEQYF.

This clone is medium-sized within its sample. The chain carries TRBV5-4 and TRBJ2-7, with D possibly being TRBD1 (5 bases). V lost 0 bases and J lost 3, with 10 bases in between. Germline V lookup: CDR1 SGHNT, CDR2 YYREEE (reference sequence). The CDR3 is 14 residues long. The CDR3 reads CASSLGQTNYEQYF. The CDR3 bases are TGTGCCAGCAGCTTGGGACAGACGAACTACGAGCAGTACTTC. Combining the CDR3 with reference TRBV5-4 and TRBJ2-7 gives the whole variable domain ETGVTQSPTHLIKTRGQQVTLRCSSQSGHNTVSWYQQALGQGPQFIFQYYREEENGRGNFPPRFSGLQFPNYSSELNVNALELDDSALYLCASSLGQTNYEQYFGPGTRLTVT.

CDR3 amino acids: CASSAVRPGEQYF. CDR3 nucleotides: TGTGCCAGCAGCGCGGTCCGGCCGGGTGAGCAGTACTTC. The chain couples TRBV2 to TRBJ2-7; D gene uncertain. V was cut by 6 bases and J by 7 bases, with 16 bases left in between. CDR1 is SNHLY and CDR2 is FYNNEI in the germline V gene. This CDR3 region has 13 residues.

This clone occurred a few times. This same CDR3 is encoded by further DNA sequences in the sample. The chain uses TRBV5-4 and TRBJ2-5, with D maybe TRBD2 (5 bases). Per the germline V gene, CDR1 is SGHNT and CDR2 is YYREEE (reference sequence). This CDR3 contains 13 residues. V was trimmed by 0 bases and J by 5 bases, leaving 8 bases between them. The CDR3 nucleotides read TGTGCCAGCAGCTTGGTTCCTAGCGAGACCCAGTACTTC. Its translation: CASSLVPSETQYF.

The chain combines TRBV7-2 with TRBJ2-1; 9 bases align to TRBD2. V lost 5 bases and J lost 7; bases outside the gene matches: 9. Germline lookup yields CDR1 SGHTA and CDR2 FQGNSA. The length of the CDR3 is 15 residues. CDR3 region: CASSVPTSGQNEQFF. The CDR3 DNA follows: TGTGCCAGCAGCGTACCGACTAGCGGCCAAAATGAGCAGTTCTTC.

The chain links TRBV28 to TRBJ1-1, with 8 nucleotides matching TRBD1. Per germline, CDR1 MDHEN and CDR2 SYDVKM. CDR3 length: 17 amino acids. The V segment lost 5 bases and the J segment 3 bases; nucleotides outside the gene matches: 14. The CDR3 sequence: CASSRAGQGMKDTEAFF. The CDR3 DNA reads TGTGCCAGCAGTCGGGCCGGACAGGGAATGAAGGACACTGAAGCTTTCTTT.

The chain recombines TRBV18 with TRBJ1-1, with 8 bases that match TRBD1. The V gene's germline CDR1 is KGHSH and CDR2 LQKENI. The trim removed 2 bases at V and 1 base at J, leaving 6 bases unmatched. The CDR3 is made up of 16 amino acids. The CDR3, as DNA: TGTGCCAGCTCACCAGGAGTAGGGACAGGGAACACTGAAGCTTTCTTT. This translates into CASSPGVGTGNTEAFF. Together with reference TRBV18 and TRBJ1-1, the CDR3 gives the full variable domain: NAGVMQNPRHLVRRRGQEARLRCSPMKGHSHVYWYRQLPEEGLKFMVYLQKENIIDESGMPKERFSAEFPKEGPSILRIQQVVRGDSAAYFCASSPGVGTGNTEAFFGQGTRLTVV.

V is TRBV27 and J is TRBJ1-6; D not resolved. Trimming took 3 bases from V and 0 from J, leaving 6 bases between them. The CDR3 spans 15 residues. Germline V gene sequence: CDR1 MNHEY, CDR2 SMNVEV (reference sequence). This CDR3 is CASSLGSSYNSPLHF. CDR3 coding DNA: TGTGCCAGCAGTTTGGGTAGCTCCTATAATTCACCCCTCCACTTT.

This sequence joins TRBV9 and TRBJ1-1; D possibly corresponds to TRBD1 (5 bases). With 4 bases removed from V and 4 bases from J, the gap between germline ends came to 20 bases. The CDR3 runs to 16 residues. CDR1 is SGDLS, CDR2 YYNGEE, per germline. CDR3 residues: CASSPTLAGTSTEAFF. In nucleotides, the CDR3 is TGTGCCAGCAGCCCAACACTGGCGGGGACCTCCACTGAAGCTTTCTTT.

CDR3 in DNA: TGTGCCAGCAGCCTAACACAGGGACCCTACAATGAGCAGTTCTTC. This gives the protein CASSLTQGPYNEQFF. The chain couples TRBV5-4 to TRBJ2-1; D is perhaps TRBD1 (6 bases). CDR1 is SGHNT, CDR2 YYREEE, per germline (reference sequence). Trimming took 4 bases from V and 2 from J, leaving 13 bases between them. The CDR3 is 15 residues long. Complete variable domain (other parts from reference TRBV5-4 and TRBJ2-1): ETGVTQSPTHLIKTRGQQVTLRCSSQSGHNTVSWYQQALGQGPQFIFQYYREEENGRGNFPPRFSGLQFPNYSSELNVNALELDDSALYLCASSLTQGPYNEQFFGPGTRLTVL.

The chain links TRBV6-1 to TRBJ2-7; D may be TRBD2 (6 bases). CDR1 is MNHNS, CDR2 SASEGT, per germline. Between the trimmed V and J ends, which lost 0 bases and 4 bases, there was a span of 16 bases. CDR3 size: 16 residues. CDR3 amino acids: CASSEAAWGLLYEQYF. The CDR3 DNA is TGTGCCAGCAGTGAAGCGGCATGGGGACTCCTATACGAGCAGTACTTC.

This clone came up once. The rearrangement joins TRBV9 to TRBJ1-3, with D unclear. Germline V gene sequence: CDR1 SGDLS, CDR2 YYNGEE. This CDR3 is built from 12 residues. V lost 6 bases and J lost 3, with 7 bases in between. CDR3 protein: CASTTFGNTIYF. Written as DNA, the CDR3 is TGTGCCAGCACTACCTTTGGAAACACCATATATTTT.

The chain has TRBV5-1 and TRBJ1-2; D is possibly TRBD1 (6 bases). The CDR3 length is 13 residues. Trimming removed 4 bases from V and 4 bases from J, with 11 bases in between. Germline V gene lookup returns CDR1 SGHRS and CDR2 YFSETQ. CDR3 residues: CASSPMGAYGYTF. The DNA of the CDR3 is TGCGCCAGCAGCCCCATGGGGGCCTATGGCTACACCTTC.

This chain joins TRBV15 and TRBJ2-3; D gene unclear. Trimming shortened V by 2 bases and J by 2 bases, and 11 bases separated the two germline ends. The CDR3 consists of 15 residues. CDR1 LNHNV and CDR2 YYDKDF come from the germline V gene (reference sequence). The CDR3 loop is CATSRSVQPTDTQYF. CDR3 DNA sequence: TGTGCCACCAGCAGATCAGTACAGCCCACAGATACGCAGTATTTT.

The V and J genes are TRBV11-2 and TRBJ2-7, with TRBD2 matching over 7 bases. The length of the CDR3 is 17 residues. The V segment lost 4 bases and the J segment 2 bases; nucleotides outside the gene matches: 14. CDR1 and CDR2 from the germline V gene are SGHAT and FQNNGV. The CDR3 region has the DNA TGTGCCAGCAGCTCCTGGGGGGGGGTAGCGACCACCTACGAGCAGTACTTC. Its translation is CASSSWGGVATTYEQYF. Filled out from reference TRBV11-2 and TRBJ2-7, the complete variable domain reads EAGVAQSPRYKIIEKRQSVAFWCNPISGHATLYWYQQILGQGPKLLIQFQNNGVVDDSQLPKDRFSAERLKGVDSTLKIQPAKLEDSAVYLCASSSWGGVATTYEQYFGPGTRLTVT.

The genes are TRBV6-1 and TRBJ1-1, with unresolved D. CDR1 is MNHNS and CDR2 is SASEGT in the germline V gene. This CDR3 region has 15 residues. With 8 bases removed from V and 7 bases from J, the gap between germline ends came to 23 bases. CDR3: CASRHGRAEHGEAFF. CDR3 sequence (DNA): TGTGCCAGCCGGCATGGGCGAGCTGAACATGGTGAAGCTTTCTTT.

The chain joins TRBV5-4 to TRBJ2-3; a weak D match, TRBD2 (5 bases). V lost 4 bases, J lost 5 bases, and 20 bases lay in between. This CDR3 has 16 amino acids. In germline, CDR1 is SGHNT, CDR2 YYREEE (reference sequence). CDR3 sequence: CASSPEALVAGDTQYF. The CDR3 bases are TGTGCCAGCAGCCCGGAAGCGCTAGTGGCGGGAGATACGCAGTATTTT.